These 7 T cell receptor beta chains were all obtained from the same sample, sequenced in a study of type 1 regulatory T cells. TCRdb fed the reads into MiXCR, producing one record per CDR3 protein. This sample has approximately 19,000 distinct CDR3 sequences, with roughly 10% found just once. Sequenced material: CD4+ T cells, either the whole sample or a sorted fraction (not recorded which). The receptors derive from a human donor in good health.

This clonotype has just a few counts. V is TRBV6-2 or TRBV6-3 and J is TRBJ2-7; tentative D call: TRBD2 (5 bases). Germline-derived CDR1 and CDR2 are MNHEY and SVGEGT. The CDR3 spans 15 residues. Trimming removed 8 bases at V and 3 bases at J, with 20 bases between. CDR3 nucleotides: TGTGCCAGCGGTTCCGGGCCTCAGGCGGGCTACGAGCAGTACTTC. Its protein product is CASGSGPQAGYEQYF.

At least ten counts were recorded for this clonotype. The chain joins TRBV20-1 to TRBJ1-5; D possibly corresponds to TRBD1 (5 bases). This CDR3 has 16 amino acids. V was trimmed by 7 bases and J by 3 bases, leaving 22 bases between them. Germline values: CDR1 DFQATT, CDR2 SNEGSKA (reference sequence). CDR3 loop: CSVSSFGTGDNQPQHF. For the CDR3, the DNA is TGCAGTGTTTCTAGTTTCGGGACGGGGGACAATCAGCCCCAGCATTTT.

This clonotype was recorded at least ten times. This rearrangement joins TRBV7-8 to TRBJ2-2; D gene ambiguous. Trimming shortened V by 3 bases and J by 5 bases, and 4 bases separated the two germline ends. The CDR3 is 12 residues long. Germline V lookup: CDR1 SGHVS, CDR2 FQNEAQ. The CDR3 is CASSLQTGELFF. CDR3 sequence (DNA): TGTGCCAGCAGCTTGCAAACCGGGGAGCTGTTTTTT.

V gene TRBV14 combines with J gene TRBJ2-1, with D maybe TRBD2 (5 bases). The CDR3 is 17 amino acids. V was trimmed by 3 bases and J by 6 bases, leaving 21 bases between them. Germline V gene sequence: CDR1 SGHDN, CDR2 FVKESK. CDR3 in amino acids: CASSQADGNLRGNEQFF. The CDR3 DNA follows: TGTGCCAGCAGCCAGGCCGACGGGAACTTAAGAGGCAATGAGCAGTTCTTC. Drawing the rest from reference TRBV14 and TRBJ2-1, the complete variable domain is EAGVTQFPSHSVIEKGQTVTLRCDPISGHDNLYWYRRVMGKEIKFLLHFVKESKQDESGMPNNRFLAERTGGTYSTLKVQPAELEDSGVYFCASSQADGNLRGNEQFFGPGTRLTVL.

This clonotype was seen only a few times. The DNA of the CDR3 is TGTGCCAGCTCACCTCTCGGACTAGCGGGAGTTCAAGAGACCCAGTACTTC. Translated: CASSPLGLAGVQETQYF. This chain links TRBV18 with TRBJ2-5, with 13 bases lining up with TRBD2. This CDR3 contains 17 residues. From germline, CDR1 is KGHSH and CDR2 LQKENI. Germline trimming cut 3 bases from V and 2 bases from J; bases unmatched to any gene: 6.

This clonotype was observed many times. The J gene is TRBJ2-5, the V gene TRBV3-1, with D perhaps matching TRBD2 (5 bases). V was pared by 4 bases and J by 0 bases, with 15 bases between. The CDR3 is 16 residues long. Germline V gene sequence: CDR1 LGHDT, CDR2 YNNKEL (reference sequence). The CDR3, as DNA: TGTGCCAGCAGCCGTACGACTATGGTATACCAAGAGACCCAGTACTTC. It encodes CASSRTTMVYQETQYF.

Written as DNA, the CDR3 is TGCAGTGCTATGAGTAGAAGCGGGTCCACAGATACGCAGTATTTT. It yields the protein CSAMSRSGSTDTQYF. The chain couples TRBV20-1 to TRBJ2-3; the D gene is possibly TRBD2 (6 bases). Trimming stripped 4 bases from V and 2 bases from J, with 16 bases between. CDR3 length: 15 amino acids. The germline V gene has CDR1 DFQATT and CDR2 SNEGSKA (reference sequence).